This T cell receptor (beta chain) was captured in a study of cytotoxic CD8 clonotypes in ibrutinib-treated CLL. Clones were read by immunoSEQ multiplex PCR, and TCRdb kept only the in-frame ones, dropping some. The table includes about 330,000 clones, under 70% detected once. Trimming at V came to 6 bases and at J to 10 bases, leaving 7 bases not matched to a gene. Germline CDR1 and CDR2: MNHEY and SMNVEV (reference sequence). The CDR3 extends over 14 amino acids. The J gene is TRBJ1-6, the V gene TRBV27, with 9 bases that match TRBD1. The clonotype comes from a human donor with chronic lymphocytic leukemia. Sequenced here: PBMCs, sampled after 36 months of ibrutinib treatment. The CDR3 reads CASSPGTGTSPLHF. In DNA, the CDR3 is TGTGCCAGCAGCCCCGGGACAGGGACCTCACCCCTCCACTTT.